The TCR beta chain described here comes from a study of control samples from healthy donors and cancer patients. Measured with immunoSEQ multiplex PCR; TCRdb has only the in-frame clones, and not every one. The table has some 150,000 clones, 90% to 95% seen once. The CDR3 extends over 16 amino acids. V trimming: 2 bases; J trimming: 9 bases; junction bases outside the gene matches: 11. CDR1 is SGHTA, CDR2 FQGTGA, per germline. The clonotype was recovered from a man in his forties in good health. The rearrangement links TRBV7-3 to TRBJ2-1; 9 bases match TRBD1. The sample was blood. The DNA of the CDR3 is TGTGCCAGCAGCTTACGGTGGACAGGGGTATTTAGTGAGCAGTTCTTC. Translated, it gives CASSLRWTGVFSEQFF.